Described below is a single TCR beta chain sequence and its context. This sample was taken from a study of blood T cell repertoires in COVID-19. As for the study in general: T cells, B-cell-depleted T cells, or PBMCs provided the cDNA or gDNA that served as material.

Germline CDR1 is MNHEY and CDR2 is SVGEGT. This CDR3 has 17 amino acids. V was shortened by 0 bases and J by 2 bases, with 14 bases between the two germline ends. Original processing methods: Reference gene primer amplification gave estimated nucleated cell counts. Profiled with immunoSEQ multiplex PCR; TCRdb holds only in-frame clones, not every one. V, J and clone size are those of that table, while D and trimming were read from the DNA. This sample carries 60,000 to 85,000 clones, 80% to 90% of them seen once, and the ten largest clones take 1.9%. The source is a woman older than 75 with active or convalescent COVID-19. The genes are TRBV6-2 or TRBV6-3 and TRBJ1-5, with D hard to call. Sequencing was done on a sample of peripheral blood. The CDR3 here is CASSYSSTPMGNQPQHF. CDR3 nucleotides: TGTGCCAGCAGTTACTCCTCCACTCCTATGGGCAATCAGCCCCAGCATTTT.